Sequencing of this T cell receptor (beta chain) was carried out in a study of T cells in Graves' hyperthyroidism and ophthalmopathy. Study-level findings and limits: Through a model of 13 V-J features, ophthalmopathy was separated from stable hyperthyroidism.

The study left out patients who had uncontrolled infection, other autoimmune disease, pregnancy or lactation. It was RNA transcripts that yielded the amplified TCR beta CDR3 regions. Primed by the HTBI set, a first-round RT-PCR was run on the TCR CDR3. TCRdb reanalysed the multiplex PCR reads using MiXCR and keeps one entry per CDR3 protein. Found here are some 690,000 distinct CDR3 sequences, 17% of them singletons; the top ten hold 15% to 19%. Worth noting for this clonotype: The antigen remains unidentified. This may be a read error, as it is one base from a much larger clone.

The CDR3 is 13 residues long. V was trimmed by 3 bases and J by 12 bases, leaving 17 bases between them. The chain combines TRBV12-3 or TRBV12-4 with TRBJ1-2; the D gene is possibly TRBD1 (6 bases). Sequencing input: blood. This TCR came from a middle-aged man with Graves' hyperthyroidism. The CDR3 nucleotides read TGTGCCAGCAGTTTCCAGACAGGCCTAGGCCACACCTTC. It specifies CASSFQTGLGHTF.